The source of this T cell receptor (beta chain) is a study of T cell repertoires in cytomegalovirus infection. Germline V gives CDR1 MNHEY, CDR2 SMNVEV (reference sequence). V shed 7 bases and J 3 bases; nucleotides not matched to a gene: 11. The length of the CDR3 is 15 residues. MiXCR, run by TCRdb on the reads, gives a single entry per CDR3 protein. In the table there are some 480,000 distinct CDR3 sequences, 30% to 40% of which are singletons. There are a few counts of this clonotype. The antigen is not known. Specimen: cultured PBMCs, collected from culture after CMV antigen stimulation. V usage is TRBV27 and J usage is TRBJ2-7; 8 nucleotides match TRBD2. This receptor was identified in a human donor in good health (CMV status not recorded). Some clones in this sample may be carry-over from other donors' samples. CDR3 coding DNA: TGTGCCAGCAAATCGACTCTAGCGGGCCGCTACGAGCAGTACTTC. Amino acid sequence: CASKSTLAGRYEQYF.